Listed here is a single TCR beta chain. At one boundary the junction diverges from the germline segment, which might be a read error. The study drew participants aged roughly 18 to 95 years from roughly 25 US areas. The data originate from a study of blood T cell repertoires in COVID-19. Study context: The cDNA or gDNA used as material had been derived from T cells, B-cell-depleted T cells, or PBMCs.

Per the original methods: Estimation of nucleated cell counts was performed using reference gene primer amplification. Sequenced by immunoSEQ multiplex PCR; TCRdb stores in-frame clones only, minus some. The D gene and trimming were derived from the DNA, and the V and J assignments and clone size from that table. The profile covers 120,000 to 150,000 clones, with around 87% appearing a single time and approximately 1.2% taken by the ten largest. There are 12 residues in the CDR3. Looked up from germline, CDR1 is MNHEY and CDR2 is SMNVEV (reference sequence). Input material: PBMCs or T cells enriched from blood (not recorded which). V is TRBV27 and J is TRBJ1-6; D may be TRBD1 (5 bases). The receptor was derived from a woman aged 25-40 years with acute COVID-19. The CDR3 DNA reads TGTGCCAGCAAAGACAGAAATTCACCCCCCCACTTT. Translating gives CASKDRNSPPHF.